Listed here are 16 T cell receptor beta chains from one sample, sequenced in a study of T cell changes during pregnancy in multiple sclerosis. Sequencing was performed with immunoSEQ multiplex PCR; in TCRdb, only in-frame clones are kept and a portion is missing. The data contain about 93,000 clones, around 92% of them singletons. Source: peripheral blood, taken after pregnancy. These receptors were obtained from a female donor in good health, enrolled as a control in a pregnancy study.

This chain links TRBV27 with TRBJ2-5; TRBD1 matches at 7 bases. V shed 2 bases and J 5 bases; nucleotides not matched to a gene: 5. Per the germline V gene, CDR1 is MNHEY and CDR2 is SMNVEV (reference sequence). The CDR3 consists of 14 residues. CDR3 in DNA: TGTGCCAGCAGTTTAAGACAGGGTGGGGAGACCCAGTACTTC. It is translated as CASSLRQGGETQYF.

CDR3 protein: CASSQQGQGVQYGYTF. In nucleotides, the CDR3 is TGCGCCAGCAGCCAACAGGGACAGGGGGTCCAATATGGCTACACCTTC. The V and J genes are TRBV4-3 and TRBJ1-2, with TRBD1 identical over 11 bases. Germline CDR1 and CDR2: LGHNA and YSLEER. V lost 2 bases to trimming and J lost 5 bases; unmatched junction nucleotides: 7. CDR3 length: 16 residues.

The gene calls are TRBV6-5 and TRBJ2-2; TRBD1 aligns across 7 bases. This CDR3 is 15 amino acids long. Germline CDR1 is MNHEY and CDR2 is SVGAGI. Trimming at V came to 2 bases and at J to 3 bases, leaving 3 bases not matched to a gene. CDR3 region: CASSYGQDYTGELFF. In DNA, the CDR3 is TGTGCCAGCAGTTACGGACAGGATTACACCGGGGAGCTGTTTTTT.

The V gene is TRBV28, the J gene TRBJ1-5; the match to TRBD1 covers 8 bases. With 5 bases clipped from V and 2 bases from J, the junction kept 5 bases outside the gene matches. The germline V gene encodes CDR1 MDHEN and CDR2 SYDVKM. The CDR3 sequence is 15 residues long. The CDR3 nucleotides read TGTGCCAGCAGTGCAGGGGGCGTGGGCAATCAGCCCCAGCATTTT. It specifies CASSAGGVGNQPQHF.

This chain uses TRBV7-8 with TRBJ2-7, with TRBD2 matching 8 bases. Germline V gene lookup returns CDR1 SGHVS and CDR2 FQNEAQ. V dropped 2 bases and J dropped 3; count of bases not matched to a gene: 3. The CDR3 extends over 14 amino acids. Written as DNA, the CDR3 is TGTGCCAGCAGCTTACCGACTAGCGACTACGAGCAGTACTTC. Its protein is CASSLPTSDYEQYF.

The V and J genes are TRBV6-4 and TRBJ1-2; possible D gene TRBD1, 5 bases. Trimming took 7 bases from V and 2 from J, leaving 14 bases between them. Per the germline V gene, CDR1 is MRHNA and CDR2 is SNTAGT. CDR3 size: 14 residues. The CDR3 region is CASTDQPGNYGYTF. The CDR3 DNA reads TGTGCCAGCACCGACCAGCCAGGGAACTATGGCTACACCTTC.

The chain couples TRBV6-5 to TRBJ2-2; D is possibly TRBD1 (6 bases). Per the germline V gene, CDR1 is MNHEY and CDR2 is SVGAGI. The CDR3 is 15 amino acids. Trimming took 0 bases from V and 7 from J, leaving 12 bases between them. CDR3 loop: CASSYSPGAGGELFF. The CDR3 DNA reads as TGTGCCAGCAGTTACTCGCCAGGGGCGGGCGGGGAGCTGTTTTTT.

The genes are TRBV9 and TRBJ2-5, with D perhaps matching TRBD2 (5 bases). Germline CDR1 is SGDLS and CDR2 is YYNGEE. This CDR3 comprises 16 residues. Trimming took 4 bases from V and 7 from J, leaving 23 bases between them. CDR3 in amino acids: CASSPRSSSRSGTQYF. CDR3 sequence (DNA): TGTGCCAGCAGCCCCCGGTCGTCTAGCCGAAGTGGGACCCAGTACTTC.

V is TRBV7-6 and J is TRBJ2-5, with a tentative D call TRBD1 (5 bases). In germline, CDR1 is SGHVS, CDR2 FNYEAQ. The CDR3 runs to 16 residues. Trimming removed 3 bases at V and 5 bases at J, with 19 bases between. The CDR3 spells CASSFPTDGAGETQYF. In DNA, the CDR3 is TGTGCCAGCAGCTTCCCTACGGATGGGGCAGGGGAGACCCAGTACTTC.

Only one count was recorded for this clone. J is TRBJ2-5 and V is TRBV5-4; 7 nucleotides match TRBD1. Unmatched junction bases numbered 6, after V lost 9 bases and J lost 4 bases. CDR1 and CDR2 (germline): SGHNT, YYREEE (reference sequence). CDR3 length equals 12 residues. In DNA form, the CDR3 reads TGTGCCACCGAGGGGGCGCGAGAGACCCAGTACTTC. Amino acid sequence: CATEGARETQYF. Full variable domain (remainder filled in from reference TRBV5-4 and TRBJ2-5): ETGVTQSPTHLIKTRGQQVTLRCSSQSGHNTVSWYQQALGQGPQFIFQYYREEENGRGNFPPRFSGLQFPNYSSELNVNALELDDSALYLCATEGARETQYFGPGTRLLVL.

This chain joins TRBV5-5 and TRBJ2-7; maybe TRBD2 (5 bases). Germline loops: CDR1 SGHKS, CDR2 YYEKEE (reference sequence). The CDR3 covers 13 residues. Trimming removed 4 bases at V and 0 bases at J, with 8 bases between. The CDR3 DNA reads as TGTGCCAGCAGCCGGGAACCCTCCTACGAGCAGTACTTC. It translates to CASSREPSYEQYF.

CDR3 in amino acids: CASSLIRDRGDYSNQPQHF. CDR3 bases: TGTGCCAGCAGCTTAATTCGGGACAGGGGGGATTATAGCAATCAGCCCCAGCATTTT. This chain connects TRBV7-2 to TRBJ1-5, with 11 positions matching TRBD1. Trimming cost V 2 bases and J 0 bases; bases outside gene matches: 9. The CDR3 is made up of 19 amino acids. Germline V lookup: CDR1 SGHTA, CDR2 FQGNSA.

This CDR3 is CASMLAREYF. CDR3 in DNA: TGTGCCAGCATGCTAGCGCGGGAGTACTTC. The J gene is TRBJ2-5, the V gene TRBV2, with D perhaps matching TRBD2 (6 bases). The CDR3 runs 10 residues. The germline V and J ends were trimmed by 7 bases and 12 bases, with 12 bases remaining between them. Per germline, CDR1 SNHLY and CDR2 FYNNEI.

This sequence joins TRBV7-8 and TRBJ1-4; no reliable D call. The CDR3 is made up of 14 amino acids. V lost 7 bases, J lost 0 bases, and 9 bases lay in between. Germline V gene data show CDR1 as SGHVS and CDR2 as FQNEAQ. CDR3 coding DNA: TGTGCCAGCACCCGTTTTGCAACTAATGAAAAACTGTTTTTT. Its translation is CASTRFATNEKLFF.

This chain uses TRBV10-3 with TRBJ2-7, with 8 bases lining up with TRBD1. This CDR3 comprises 15 residues. The junction had 10 bases not matched to a gene; V was cut back by 7 bases and J by 2 bases. In germline, CDR1 is ENHRY, CDR2 SYGVKD. The CDR3 protein is CAITPGTGETYEQYF. CDR3 sequence (DNA): TGTGCCATCACCCCCGGGACAGGAGAAACCTACGAGCAGTACTTC.

This rearrangement joins TRBV19 to TRBJ1-2; 7 bases line up with TRBD1. CDR3 length: 13 residues. With 8 bases clipped from V and 5 bases from J, the junction kept 8 bases outside the gene matches. Germline CDR1 is LNHDA and CDR2 is SQIVND (reference sequence). CDR3 sequence (DNA): TGTGCCAGTCGGGACAGTGATCGGTATGGCTACACCTTC. Protein product: CASRDSDRYGYTF. The full variable domain, with the rest looked up from reference TRBV19 and TRBJ1-2, is DGGITQSPKYLFRKEGQNVTLSCEQNLNHDAMYWYRQDPGQGLRLIYYSQIVNDFQKGDIAEGYSVSREKKESFPLTVTSAQKNPTAFYLCASRDSDRYGYTFGSGTRLTVV.